Here is one TCR beta chain with its context. The antigen is not known. The sample comes from a study of CD8 T cells in Susac syndrome. The study's findings and limits: The study recognized that the number of individuals in its TCR sequencing and HLA analysis was relatively small.

Bulk CD8+ and CD4+ cells came from magnetic negative isolation; CD8+ TEMRA by FACS. Per the germline V gene, CDR1 is LGHDT and CDR2 is YNNKEL (reference sequence). CDR3 length equals 15 residues. V gave up 0 bases and J gave up 4 bases, with 12 bases separating them. Random hexamers served to reverse transcribe about 0.45 to 1 ug RNA. Coverage of TCR beta CDR3 amplification by immunoSEQ multiplex PCR extended to 54 Vbeta and 13 Jbeta. TCRdb called the immunoSEQ multiplex PCR reads again in MiXCR, with one record for every CDR3 protein. The sample yields some 400,000 distinct CDR3 sequences, more than 70% seen once.

What was sequenced was CD8+ T cells from PBMCs. The chain joins TRBV3-1 to TRBJ1-1, with D maybe TRBD1 (5 bases). This TCR came from a human donor with multiple sclerosis. The CDR3 DNA reads TGTGCCAGCAGCCAAGAACCTCTGGGGGGCACTGAAGCTTTCTTT. Translation: CASSQEPLGGTEAFF.